The 10 T cell receptor beta chains below were found in one sample sequenced in a study of T-cell reconstitution after alpha-beta-depleted transplantation in children. It was with unique molecular identifiers that the TCRbeta library was prepared. MiXCR, applied by TCRdb to the PCR reads, yields one record per CDR3 protein. The sample has about 610,000 distinct CDR3 sequences; 10% are singletons. This specimen was PBMCs from the stem cell graft donor, taken from the stem cell graft. The receptor source for this set is a human donor who donated a stem cell graft to a child with acute myeloid leukemia.

This clonotype was observed a handful of times. The CDR3 bases are TGCAGTGCTGGAAAGACTAGCGGGAGCACAGATACGCAGTATTTT. Translating gives CSAGKTSGSTDTQYF. This chain connects TRBV20-1 to TRBJ2-3, with TRBD2 identical over 10 bases. J was trimmed by 0 bases and V by 5 bases; bases with no gene match: 5. The CDR3 totals 15 residues. The germline CDR1 and CDR2 sequences are DFQATT and SNEGSKA (reference sequence).

In DNA, the CDR3 is TGTGCCAGCAGTCTTATAAACCCAGGGGCTGATAATTCACCCCTCCACTTT. It encodes CASSLINPGADNSPLHF. The chain joins TRBV28 to TRBJ1-6, with a tentative D call TRBD1 (6 bases). CDR1 is MDHEN and CDR2 is SYDVKM in the germline V gene. V was shortened by 5 bases and J by 5 bases, with 19 bases between the two germline ends. The CDR3 length is 17 residues.

This clonotype was seen ten or more times. This chain uses TRBV25-1 with TRBJ2-7, with TRBD2 matching 13 bases. V shed 8 bases, J shed 2 bases, and the junction held 12 bases outside the gene matches. Germline V CDR1 and CDR2: MGHDK, SYGVNS. CDR3 length: 17 residues. The CDR3 region is CASGLMTSGRKAYEQYF. DNA of the CDR3: TGTGCCAGCGGCCTGATGACTAGCGGGAGGAAGGCCTACGAGCAGTACTTC.

The table lists this clonotype with many counts. The chain recombines TRBV12-3 or TRBV12-4 with TRBJ2-1; no clear D. There are 11 residues in the CDR3. Trimming cost V 8 bases and J 1 base, with 3 bases left between them. The CDR3 sequence is CASHSYNEQFF. The CDR3 region has the DNA TGTGCCAGCCATTCCTACAATGAGCAGTTCTTC.

The chain combines TRBV4-2 with TRBJ2-5; TRBD2 matches 8 bases. This CDR3 has 14 residues. V was pared by 10 bases and J by 4 bases, with 11 bases of the junction left unmatched. From germline, CDR1 is LGHNA and CDR2 YNFKEQ. The CDR3 spells CATSSGSRGETQYF. CDR3 DNA sequence: TGTGCCACCTCAAGCGGGAGCAGGGGAGAGACCCAGTACTTC.

The sample holds a few counts of this clonotype. V usage is TRBV29-1 and J usage is TRBJ2-7; 7 nucleotides match TRBD2. Germline CDR1 and CDR2: SQVTM and ANQGSEA. The CDR3 is made up of 14 amino acids. With V trimmed by 5 bases and J by 1 base, 8 bases remained unmatched. CDR3 loop: CSVIPSGSSYEQYF. For the CDR3, the DNA is TGCAGCGTTATACCTAGCGGATCTTCCTACGAGCAGTACTTC.

This chain uses TRBV20-1 with TRBJ2-7; the D gene is possibly TRBD2 (6 bases). The germline V gene encodes CDR1 DFQATT and CDR2 SNEGSKA (reference sequence). The CDR3 loop spans 12 amino acids. With 4 bases removed from V and 5 bases from J, the gap between germline ends came to 12 bases. The CDR3 nucleotides read TGCAGTGCTACGACGACTAGGGACGAGCAGTACTTC. It codes for CSATTTRDEQYF.

This clonotype was counted only a few times. The V and J genes are TRBV7-9 and TRBJ2-7, with a tentative D call TRBD2 (5 bases). The CDR3 totals 14 residues. The V end was cut by 1 base, the J end by 6 bases, with 13 bases between. Germline CDR1 reads SEHNR; CDR2 reads FQNEAQ (reference sequence). The CDR3, as DNA: TGTGCCAGCAGCTTAGGAGCCGGGGAGCGCGAGCAGTACTTC. As protein: CASSLGAGEREQYF.

This clonotype was found a few times. V and J are TRBV7-2 and TRBJ2-7; D remains ambiguous. Germline V gene sequence: CDR1 SGHTA, CDR2 FQGNSA. V was trimmed by 1 base and J by 2 bases, leaving 9 bases between them. This CDR3 region has 14 residues. The chain's CDR3 is CASSLDLRAYEQYF. In nucleotides, the CDR3 is TGTGCCAGCAGCTTAGACCTAAGGGCCTACGAGCAGTACTTC. Full variable domain (missing parts from reference TRBV7-2 and TRBJ2-7): GAGVSQSPSNKVTEKGKDVELRCDPISGHTALYWYRQSLGQGLEFLIYFQGNSAPDKSGLPSDRFSAERTGGSVSTLTIQRTQQEDSAVYLCASSLDLRAYEQYFGPGTRLTVT.

J is TRBJ2-5 and V is TRBV7-3; D is possibly TRBD2 (5 bases). V dropped 0 bases and J dropped 5 bases, with 13 bases sitting between them. CDR1 SGHTA and CDR2 FQGTGA come from the germline V gene. This CDR3 region has 15 residues. Here the CDR3 DNA reads TGTGCCAGCAGCTTAACCGGGAAACCTGGGGAGACCCAGTACTTC. Amino acid sequence: CASSLTGKPGETQYF.